Presented here are 4 T cell receptor beta chains from one specimen sequenced in a study of blood T cell repertoires in COVID-19. Profiled with immunoSEQ multiplex PCR; TCRdb holds only in-frame clones, not every one. Found here are about 530,000 clones, around 90% of them singletons; the top ten hold 7.5% to 9%. Source material: peripheral blood. These receptors were obtained from a woman aged 45 to 65 with COVID-19, enrolled during active disease.

The V call is TRBV4-1, the J call TRBJ1-3; TRBD1 matches at 7 bases. V gave up 0 bases and J gave up 4 bases; unmatched junction bases: 21. The CDR3 covers 21 residues. CDR1 and CDR2 from the germline V gene are MGHRA and YSYEKL. The CDR3 spells CASSQEAVAGGSLYSGNTIYF. The CDR3 bases are TGCGCCAGCAGCCAAGAGGCAGTGGCAGGGGGTTCGCTGTACTCCGGAAACACCATATATTTT.

The J gene is TRBJ1-3, the V gene TRBV3-1 (or the pseudogene TRBV3-2); 9 bases agree with TRBD1. The CDR3 totals 17 residues. V lost 4 bases to trimming and J lost 0 bases; unmatched junction nucleotides: 7. Germline CDR1 and CDR2: LGHDT and YNNKEL (reference sequence). CDR3 DNA sequence: TGTGCCAGCAGCCGCACTGGACAGGGGAGCTCTGGAAACACCATATATTTT. Its translation is CASSRTGQGSSGNTIYF.

This clone was counted only a few times. This chain connects TRBV5-1 to TRBJ1-4; 7 nucleotides agree with TRBD1. The germline V gene encodes CDR1 SGHRS and CDR2 YFSETQ. The CDR3 is 16 amino acids. J was trimmed by 2 bases and V by 3 bases; bases with no gene match: 7. The CDR3 nucleotides read TGCGCCAGCAGCTCGGGACAGCTAGCGACTAATGAAAAACTGTTTTTT. Amino acid sequence: CASSSGQLATNEKLFF.

V is TRBV12-3 or TRBV12-4 and J is TRBJ2-7, with D tentatively TRBD2 (5 bases). The V end was cut by 4 bases, the J end by 7 bases, with 14 bases between. CDR3 length: 13 amino acids. CDR3 DNA: TGTGCCAGCAGTTACCTCCCTTGGGAGGAGCAGTACTTC. Its translation is CASSYLPWEEQYF.